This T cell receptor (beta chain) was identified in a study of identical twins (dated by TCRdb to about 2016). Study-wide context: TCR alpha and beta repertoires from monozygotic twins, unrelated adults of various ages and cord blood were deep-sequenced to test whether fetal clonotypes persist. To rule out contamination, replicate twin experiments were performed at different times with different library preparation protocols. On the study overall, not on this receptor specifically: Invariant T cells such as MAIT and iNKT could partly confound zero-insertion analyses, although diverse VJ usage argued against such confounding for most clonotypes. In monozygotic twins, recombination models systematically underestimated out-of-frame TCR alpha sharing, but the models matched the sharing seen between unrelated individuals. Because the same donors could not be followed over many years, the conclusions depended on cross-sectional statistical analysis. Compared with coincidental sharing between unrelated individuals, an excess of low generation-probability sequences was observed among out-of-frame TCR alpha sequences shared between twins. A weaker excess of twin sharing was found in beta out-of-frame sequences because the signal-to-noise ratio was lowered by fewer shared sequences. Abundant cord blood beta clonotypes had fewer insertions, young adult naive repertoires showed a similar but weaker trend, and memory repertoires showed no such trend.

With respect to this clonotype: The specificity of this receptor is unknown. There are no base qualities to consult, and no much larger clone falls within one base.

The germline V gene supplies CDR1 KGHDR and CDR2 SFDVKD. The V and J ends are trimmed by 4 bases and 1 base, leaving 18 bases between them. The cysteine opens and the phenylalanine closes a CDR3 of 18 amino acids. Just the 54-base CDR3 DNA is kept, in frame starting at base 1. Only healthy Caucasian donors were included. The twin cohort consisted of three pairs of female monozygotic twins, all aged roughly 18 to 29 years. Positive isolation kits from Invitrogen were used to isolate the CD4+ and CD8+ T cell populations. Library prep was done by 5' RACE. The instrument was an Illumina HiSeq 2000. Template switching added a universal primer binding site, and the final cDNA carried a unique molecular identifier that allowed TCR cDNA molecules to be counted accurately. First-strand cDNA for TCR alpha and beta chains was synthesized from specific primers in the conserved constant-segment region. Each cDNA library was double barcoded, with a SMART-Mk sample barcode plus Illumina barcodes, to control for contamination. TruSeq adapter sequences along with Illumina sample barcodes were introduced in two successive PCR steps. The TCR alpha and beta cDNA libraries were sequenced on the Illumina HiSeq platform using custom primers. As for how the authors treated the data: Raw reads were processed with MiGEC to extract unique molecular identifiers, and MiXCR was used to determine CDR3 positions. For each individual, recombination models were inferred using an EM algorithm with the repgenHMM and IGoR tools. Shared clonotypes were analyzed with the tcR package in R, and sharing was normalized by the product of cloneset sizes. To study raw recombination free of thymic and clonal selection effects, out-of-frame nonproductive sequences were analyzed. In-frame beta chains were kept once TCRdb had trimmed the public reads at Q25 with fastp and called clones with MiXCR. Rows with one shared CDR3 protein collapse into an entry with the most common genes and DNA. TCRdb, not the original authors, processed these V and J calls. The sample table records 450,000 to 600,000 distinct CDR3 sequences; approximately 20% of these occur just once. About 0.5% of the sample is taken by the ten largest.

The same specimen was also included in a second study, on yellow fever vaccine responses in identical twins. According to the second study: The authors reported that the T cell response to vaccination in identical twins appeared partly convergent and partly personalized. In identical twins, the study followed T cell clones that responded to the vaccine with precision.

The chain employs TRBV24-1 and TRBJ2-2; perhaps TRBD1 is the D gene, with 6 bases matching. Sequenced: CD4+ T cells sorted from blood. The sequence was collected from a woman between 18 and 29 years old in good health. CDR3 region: CATSDHPHSGQNTGELFF. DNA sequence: TGTGCCACCAGTGACCACCCCCACTCGGGACAGAACACCGGGGAGCTGTTTTTT.